The clone carrying this TCR beta chain has only a few counts. CDR3 length equals 15 residues. After removal of 6 bases from V and 7 bases from J, the junction contained 10 bases not matched to a gene. CDR1 and CDR2 from the germline V gene are SGHNT and YYREEE (reference sequence). This entry is derived from a study of blood T cell repertoires in COVID-19. All enrollees were about 18 to 95 years old and from roughly 26 US areas. Self-reported history from a screening survey and questionnaire set each donor's cohort. Participants in the exposed group had met a COVID-19 case in the 2 weeks before joining the study. Original data processing: Reference gene primer amplification gave nucleated cell count estimates. Measured with immunoSEQ multiplex PCR; TCRdb has only the in-frame clones, and not every one. V, J and clone size derive from that table, while D and trimming were established from the DNA sequence. The sample shows fewer than 350,000 clones, almost 90% of them seen only once.

This clonotype originated in a woman in her thirties who had been exposed to COVID-19. This rearrangement joins TRBV5-4 to TRBJ1-2; 12 positions match TRBD1. Sample: PBMCs or T cells enriched from blood (not recorded which). For the CDR3, the DNA is TGTGCCAGCACCCCCGGGACAGGGGGCTTGGGTGGCTACACCTTC. Translation gives CASTPGTGGLGGYTF.